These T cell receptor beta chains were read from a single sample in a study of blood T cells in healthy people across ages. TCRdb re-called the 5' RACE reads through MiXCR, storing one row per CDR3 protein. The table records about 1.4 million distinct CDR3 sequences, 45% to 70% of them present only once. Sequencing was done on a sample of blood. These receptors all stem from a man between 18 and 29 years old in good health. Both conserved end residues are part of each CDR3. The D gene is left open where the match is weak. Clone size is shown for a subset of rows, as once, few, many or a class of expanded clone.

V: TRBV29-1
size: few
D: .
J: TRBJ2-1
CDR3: CSARGRETSDEQFF
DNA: TGCAGCGCTCGGGGGCGGGAAACTAGCGATGAGCAGTTCTTC

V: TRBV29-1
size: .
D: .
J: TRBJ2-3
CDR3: CSVEDAGTQYF
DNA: TGCAGCGTTGAGGACGCGGGTACGCAGTATTTT

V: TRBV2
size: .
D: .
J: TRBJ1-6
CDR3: CASSDTNSPLHF
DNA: TGTGCCAGCAGTGACACGAATTCACCCCTCCACTTT

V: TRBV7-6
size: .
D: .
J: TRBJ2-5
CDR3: CASSPRTEIQETQYF
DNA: TGTGCCAGCAGCCCCCGGACGGAGATCCAAGAGACCCAGTACTTC

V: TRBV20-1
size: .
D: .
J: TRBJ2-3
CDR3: CSAPSIEGTDTQYF
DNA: TGCAGTGCCCCCTCGATAGAAGGCACAGATACGCAGTATTTT

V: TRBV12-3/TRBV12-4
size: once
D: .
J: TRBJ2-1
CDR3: CASTPSLGLEQFF
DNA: TGTGCCAGCACCCCCTCTCTAGGACTTGAGCAGTTCTTC

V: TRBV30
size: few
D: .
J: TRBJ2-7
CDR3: CAWKWDYEQYF
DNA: TGTGCCTGGAAATGGGACTACGAGCAGTACTTC

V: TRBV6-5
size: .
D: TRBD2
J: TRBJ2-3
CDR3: CASSLAGEIRTDTQYF
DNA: TGTGCCAGCAGTCTAGCGGGAGAAATTAGAACAGATACGCAGTATTTT

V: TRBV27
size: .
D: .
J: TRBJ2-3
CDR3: CASSLSTRGPIDTQYF
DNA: TGTGCCAGCAGTTTAAGCACGCGGGGCCCAATAGATACGCAGTATTTT

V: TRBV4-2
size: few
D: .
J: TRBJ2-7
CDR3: CASSLRDKTYEQYF
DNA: TGTGCCAGCAGCCTCCGGGACAAGACCTACGAGCAGTACTTC

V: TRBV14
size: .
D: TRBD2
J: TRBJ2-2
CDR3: CASSTLAGAYTGELFF
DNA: TGTGCCAGCAGTACCCTAGCGGGAGCGTACACCGGGGAGCTGTTTTTT

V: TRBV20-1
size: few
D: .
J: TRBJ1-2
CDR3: CSALALRGAEGYTF
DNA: TGCAGTGCCCTCGCCCTCCGGGGGGCGGAGGGCTACACCTTC

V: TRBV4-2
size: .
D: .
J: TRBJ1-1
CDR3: CASSHRDNANTEAFF
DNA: TGTGCCAGCAGCCACAGGGACAACGCGAACACTGAAGCTTTCTTT

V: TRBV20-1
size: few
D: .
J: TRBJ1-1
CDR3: CSARDPRGNTEAFF
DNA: TGCAGTGCTAGAGATCCCAGGGGGAACACTGAAGCTTTCTTT

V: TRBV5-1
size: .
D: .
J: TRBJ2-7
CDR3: CASSLKANEQYF
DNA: TGCGCCAGCAGCTTGAAGGCAAACGAGCAGTACTTC

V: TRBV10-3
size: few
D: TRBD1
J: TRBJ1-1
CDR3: CAISLGQENTEAFF
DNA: TGTGCCATCAGCTTGGGACAGGAGAACACTGAAGCTTTCTTT

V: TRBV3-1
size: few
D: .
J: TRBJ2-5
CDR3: CASSQERPSSETQYF
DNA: TGTGCCAGCAGCCAAGAAAGACCGTCTTCGGAGACCCAGTACTTC

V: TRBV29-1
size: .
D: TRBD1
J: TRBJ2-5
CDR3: CSVDGQGAPLETQYF
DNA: TGCAGCGTCGACGGGCAGGGGGCGCCCCTAGAGACCCAGTACTTC

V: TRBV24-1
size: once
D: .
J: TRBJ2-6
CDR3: CATSDPTETGANVLTF
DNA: TGTGCCACCAGTGATCCAACCGAAACTGGGGCCAACGTCCTGACTTTC

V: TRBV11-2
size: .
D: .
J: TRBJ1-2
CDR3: CASSLDRVPYGYTF
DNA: TGTGCCAGCAGCTTAGACAGGGTCCCCTATGGCTACACCTTC

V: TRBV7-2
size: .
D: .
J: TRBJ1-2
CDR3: CASTKGGGYGYTF
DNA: TGTGCCAGCACCAAGGGGGGAGGGTATGGCTACACCTTC

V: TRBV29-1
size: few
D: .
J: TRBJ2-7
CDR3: CSVVGDSPSDEQYF
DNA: TGCAGCGTTGTTGGGGATTCTCCTTCCGACGAGCAGTACTTC

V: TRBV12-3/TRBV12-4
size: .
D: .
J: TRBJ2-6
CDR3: CASTGTFTPGANVLTF
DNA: TGTGCCAGCACCGGCACTTTCACCCCTGGGGCCAACGTCCTGACTTTC

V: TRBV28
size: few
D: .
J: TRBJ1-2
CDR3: CASSSRQFLANYGYTF
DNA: TGTGCCAGCAGTTCTCGACAGTTTCTAGCTAACTATGGCTACACCTTC

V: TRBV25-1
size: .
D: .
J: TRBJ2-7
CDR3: CASSAGAYEQYF
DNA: TGTGCCAGCAGTGCAGGAGCCTACGAGCAGTACTTC

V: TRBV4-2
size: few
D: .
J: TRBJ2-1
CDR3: CASSYPRGTPPYNEQFF
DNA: TGTGCCAGCAGCTATCCTAGGGGGACTCCGCCCTACAATGAGCAGTTCTTC

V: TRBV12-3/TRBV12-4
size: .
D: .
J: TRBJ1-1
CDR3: CASSVLGSTEAFF
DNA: TGTGCCAGCAGTGTGCTGGGAAGCACTGAAGCTTTCTTT

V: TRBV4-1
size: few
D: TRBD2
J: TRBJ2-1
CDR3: CASSQVTSGYNEQFF
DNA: TGCGCCAGCAGCCAAGTAACTAGCGGCTACAATGAGCAGTTCTTC

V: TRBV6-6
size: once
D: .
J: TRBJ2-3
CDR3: CASSYRQGNADTQYF
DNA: TGTGCCAGCAGTTACCGGCAGGGGAATGCAGATACGCAGTATTTT

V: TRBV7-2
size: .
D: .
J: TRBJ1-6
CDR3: CASSLMGVGVHWTLHF
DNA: TGTGCCAGCAGCTTAATGGGTGTTGGGGTCCATTGGACCCTCCACTTT

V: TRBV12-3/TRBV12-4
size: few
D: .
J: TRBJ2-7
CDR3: CASTPNRVGEQYF
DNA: TGTGCCAGCACTCCCAACAGGGTCGGCGAGCAGTACTTC

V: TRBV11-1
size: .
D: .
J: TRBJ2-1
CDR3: CASLSRDSSYNEQFF
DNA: TGTGCCAGCCTATCCAGAGACTCTTCCTACAATGAGCAGTTCTTC

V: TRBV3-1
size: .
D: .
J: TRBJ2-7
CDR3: CASSPPHQNYEQYF
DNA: TGTGCCAGCAGCCCCCCCCACCAGAACTACGAGCAGTACTTC

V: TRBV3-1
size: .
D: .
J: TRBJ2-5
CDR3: CASSHFDSSQETQYF
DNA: TGTGCCAGCAGCCACTTCGACAGTTCCCAAGAGACCCAGTACTTC

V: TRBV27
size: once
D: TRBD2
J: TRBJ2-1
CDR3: CASSSGLAGGPIAYNEQFF
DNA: TGTGCCAGCAGCTCCGGACTAGCGGGGGGGCCCATAGCCTACAATGAGCAGTTCTTC

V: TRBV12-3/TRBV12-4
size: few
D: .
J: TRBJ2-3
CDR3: CASSRGPPDTDTQYF
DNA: TGTGCCAGCAGCCGTGGACCCCCTGACACAGATACGCAGTATTTT